This is a list of T cell receptor beta chains from one sample in a study of T cells in Graves' hyperthyroidism and ophthalmopathy. MiXCR, applied by TCRdb to the multiplex PCR reads, yields one record per CDR3 protein. The table includes about 380,000 distinct CDR3 sequences, about 18% detected once. The material sequenced was blood. These receptors were collected from a man between 18 and 35 years old with Graves' ophthalmopathy. CDR3s include the opening cysteine and the closing phenylalanine or tryptophan. The D gene is left open where the match is weak. Expanded clones get a size class; other rows say once, few or many, or leave the size out.

D gene: -; clone size: many; J gene: TRBJ2-7; V gene: TRBV20-1; CDR3 protein: CSVYRDSYEQYF; CDR3 DNA: TGCAGTGTTTACAGGGACTCCTACGAGCAGTACTTC
D gene: TRBD1; clone size: -; J gene: TRBJ1-5; V gene: TRBV28; CDR3 protein: CASRRGGQILYQPQHF; CDR3 DNA: TGTGCCAGCAGACGAGGGGGACAGATCCTTTATCAGCCCCAGCATTTT
D gene: -; clone size: few; J gene: TRBJ1-2; V gene: TRBV24-1; CDR3 protein: CATSSGADHTSYYGYTF; CDR3 DNA: TGTGCCACCAGTTCTGGGGCGGATCATACCTCCTACTATGGCTACACCTTC
D gene: -; clone size: few; J gene: TRBJ2-3; V gene: TRBV10-2; CDR3 protein: CASSGRGWTDTQYF; CDR3 DNA: TGCGCCAGCAGCGGACGGGGTTGGACAGATACGCAGTATTTT
D gene: -; clone size: many; J gene: TRBJ1-2; V gene: TRBV12-3/TRBV12-4; CDR3 protein: CASSFRVYGYTF; CDR3 DNA: TGTGCCAGCAGTTTTCGGGTTTACGGCTACACCTTC
D gene: -; clone size: -; J gene: TRBJ1-5; V gene: TRBV6-1; CDR3 protein: CASAPDWGLGQPQHF; CDR3 DNA: TGTGCCAGCGCCCCCGATTGGGGGCTAGGTCAGCCCCAGCATTTT
D gene: -; clone size: few; J gene: TRBJ2-5; V gene: TRBV5-1; CDR3 protein: CASSSEGWEETQYF; CDR3 DNA: TGCGCCAGCAGTTCAGAGGGCTGGGAAGAGACCCAGTACTTC
D gene: -; clone size: -; J gene: TRBJ1-2; V gene: TRBV20-1; CDR3 protein: CSASPPGGANGGYTF; CDR3 DNA: TGCAGTGCTAGCCCGCCGGGGGGGGCTAATGGTGGCTACACCTTC
D gene: -; clone size: many; J gene: TRBJ2-3; V gene: TRBV5-1; CDR3 protein: CASTPTQARTDTQYF; CDR3 DNA: TGCGCCAGCACCCCGACCCAGGCGCGCACAGATACGCAGTATTTT
D gene: TRBD2; clone size: many; J gene: TRBJ2-1; V gene: TRBV20-1; CDR3 protein: CSARVRAGRSYNEQFF; CDR3 DNA: TGCAGTGCTAGAGTTCGAGCGGGGCGCTCCTACAATGAGCAGTTCTTC
D gene: -; clone size: few; J gene: TRBJ1-6; V gene: TRBV19; CDR3 protein: CASDSTEGGSPLHF; CDR3 DNA: TGTGCCAGTGACTCGACAGAGGGTGGGTCACCCCTCCACTTT
D gene: -; clone size: -; J gene: TRBJ2-7; V gene: TRBV6-1; CDR3 protein: CASGGGPFSYEQYF; CDR3 DNA: TGTGCCAGCGGCGGCGGGCCTTTCTCCTACGAGCAGTACTTC
D gene: TRBD2; clone size: -; J gene: TRBJ2-7; V gene: TRBV12-3/TRBV12-4; CDR3 protein: CASSLGLAGSSYEQYF; CDR3 DNA: TGTGCCAGCAGTTTAGGGTTAGCGGGGAGCTCCTACGAGCAGTACTTC
D gene: -; clone size: many; J gene: TRBJ1-2; V gene: TRBV3-1; CDR3 protein: CASSQDNGYGYTF; CDR3 DNA: TGTGCCAGCAGCCAAGATAACGGGTATGGCTACACCTTC
D gene: -; clone size: few; J gene: TRBJ2-2; V gene: TRBV10-3; CDR3 protein: CAICRTELGELFF; CDR3 DNA: TGTGCCATCTGTCGGACGGAGCTAGGGGAGCTGTTTTTT
D gene: TRBD1; clone size: many; J gene: TRBJ1-1; V gene: TRBV12-3/TRBV12-4; CDR3 protein: CASSLWDRGPEAFF; CDR3 DNA: TGTGCCAGCAGTCTATGGGACAGGGGGCCTGAAGCTTTCTTT
D gene: -; clone size: many; J gene: TRBJ2-5; V gene: TRBV13; CDR3 protein: CASSLNSVIETQYF; CDR3 DNA: TGTGCCAGCAGCTTAAATTCGGTCATAGAGACCCAGTACTTC
D gene: -; clone size: many; J gene: TRBJ1-2; V gene: TRBV2; CDR3 protein: CAFTGAGESNYGYTF; CDR3 DNA: TGTGCCTTCACTGGGGCAGGGGAATCTAACTATGGCTACACCTTC
D gene: -; clone size: many; J gene: TRBJ1-1; V gene: TRBV6-2/TRBV6-3; CDR3 protein: CASIANSVYTEAFF; CDR3 DNA: TGTGCCAGCATAGCGAATTCGGTGTACACTGAAGCTTTCTTT
D gene: -; clone size: -; J gene: TRBJ1-1; V gene: TRBV25-1; CDR3 protein: CASSESAGYTEAFF; CDR3 DNA: TGTGCCAGCAGTGAATCTGCTGGGTACACTGAAGCTTTCTTT
D gene: -; clone size: many; J gene: TRBJ2-7; V gene: TRBV5-1; CDR3 protein: CASSLWRPGESEQYF; CDR3 DNA: TGCGCCAGCAGCTTGTGGCGGCCAGGGGAGAGCGAGCAGTACTTC
D gene: TRBD1; clone size: many; J gene: TRBJ1-5; V gene: TRBV6-1; CDR3 protein: CASRGTENQPQHF; CDR3 DNA: TGTGCCAGCAGGGGGACAGAGAATCAGCCCCAGCATTTT
D gene: -; clone size: -; J gene: TRBJ1-1; V gene: TRBV27; CDR3 protein: CASSSWGGGDTEAFF; CDR3 DNA: TGTGCCAGCAGTTCATGGGGGGGAGGAGACACTGAAGCTTTCTTT
D gene: -; clone size: many; J gene: TRBJ1-2; V gene: TRBV20-1; CDR3 protein: CSAEDPFYGYTF; CDR3 DNA: TGCAGTGCTGAAGATCCTTTCTATGGCTACACCTTC
D gene: -; clone size: many; J gene: TRBJ2-5; V gene: TRBV24-1; CDR3 protein: CATSDQAGTENWETQYF; CDR3 DNA: TGTGCCACCAGTGACCAGGCCGGGACGGAAAACTGGGAGACCCAGTACTTC
D gene: -; clone size: many; J gene: TRBJ1-2; V gene: TRBV11-2; CDR3 protein: CASSLVGYGYTF; CDR3 DNA: TGTGCCAGCAGCTTAGTGGGCTATGGCTACACCTTC
D gene: TRBD1; clone size: -; J gene: TRBJ1-6; V gene: TRBV6-9; CDR3 protein: CASSSGQGVSLSSPHHF; CDR3 DNA: TGTGCCAGCAGTTCGGGACAGGGGGTATCGCTTAGTTCACCCCACCACTTT
D gene: -; clone size: many; J gene: TRBJ2-5; V gene: TRBV7-9; CDR3 protein: CASSLVIGYEGETQYF; CDR3 DNA: TGTGCCAGCAGCTTAGTTATCGGTTATGAGGGAGAGACCCAGTACTTC
D gene: -; clone size: -; J gene: TRBJ1-1; V gene: TRBV20-1; CDR3 protein: CRLGRANTEAFF; CDR3 DNA: TGCAGGCTGGGCAGGGCGAACACTGAAGCTTTCTTT
D gene: TRBD1; clone size: few; J gene: TRBJ2-5; V gene: TRBV7-9; CDR3 protein: CASSPGQHLQETQYF; CDR3 DNA: TGTGCCAGCAGCCCGGGACAGCACCTCCAAGAGACCCAGTACTTC
D gene: -; clone size: many; J gene: TRBJ1-6; V gene: TRBV7-6; CDR3 protein: CASSATSQGGGSPLHF; CDR3 DNA: TGTGCCAGCAGCGCTACGTCCCAGGGTGGGGGTTCACCCCTCCACTTT
D gene: TRBD1; clone size: many; J gene: TRBJ2-7; V gene: TRBV12-3/TRBV12-4; CDR3 protein: CASSRDRDDYEQYF; CDR3 DNA: TGTGCCAGCAGTCGGGACAGAGATGACTACGAGCAGTACTTC
D gene: -; clone size: -; J gene: TRBJ1-3; V gene: TRBV7-8; CDR3 protein: CASSFGQGNTIYF; CDR3 DNA: TGTGCCAGCAGCTTCGGACAGGGAAACACCATATATTTT
D gene: TRBD1; clone size: -; J gene: TRBJ1-6; V gene: TRBV7-9; CDR3 protein: CASSFGTGGDSPLHF; CDR3 DNA: TGTGCCAGCAGCTTTGGGACAGGGGGGGATTCACCCCTCCACTTT
D gene: TRBD1; clone size: few; J gene: TRBJ1-1; V gene: TRBV6-1; CDR3 protein: CASSNRDRRSEVFF; CDR3 DNA: TGTGCCAGCAGTAACCGGGACAGAAGGTCTGAAGTTTTCTTT
D gene: -; clone size: few; J gene: TRBJ1-5; V gene: TRBV18; CDR3 protein: CASSPGAYNQPQHF; CDR3 DNA: TGTGCCAGCTCACCGGGGGCGTACAATCAGCCCCAGCATTTT
D gene: -; clone size: few; J gene: TRBJ2-2; V gene: TRBV18; CDR3 protein: CASSPRAGPETGELFF; CDR3 DNA: TGTGCCAGCTCACCACGGGCGGGGCCAGAAACCGGGGAGCTGTTTTTT
D gene: -; clone size: many; J gene: TRBJ2-7; V gene: TRBV29-1; CDR3 protein: CSPREQAPLSYEQYF; CDR3 DNA: TGCAGCCCTCGGGAACAGGCCCCCCTCTCCTACGAGCAGTACTTC
D gene: TRBD1; clone size: few; J gene: TRBJ1-6; V gene: TRBV15; CDR3 protein: CATSRDTGVNSPLHF; CDR3 DNA: TGTGCCACCAGCAGGGACACAGGGGTTAATTCACCCCTCCACTTT
D gene: -; clone size: -; J gene: TRBJ2-1; V gene: TRBV2; CDR3 protein: CASSQTGVEQFF; CDR3 DNA: TGTGCCAGCAGCCAGACAGGAGTTGAGCAGTTCTTC
D gene: TRBD1; clone size: -; J gene: TRBJ1-2; V gene: TRBV12-3/TRBV12-4; CDR3 protein: CASSPGTGVAHGYTF; CDR3 DNA: TGTGCCAGCAGTCCCGGGACAGGGGTTGCTCATGGCTACACCTTC
D gene: -; clone size: many; J gene: TRBJ2-1; V gene: TRBV5-1; CDR3 protein: CASSQETGISEQFF; CDR3 DNA: TGCGCCAGCAGCCAGGAAACAGGGATTAGTGAGCAGTTCTTC
D gene: TRBD1; clone size: -; J gene: TRBJ2-1; V gene: TRBV7-6; CDR3 protein: CASSLATAGQGYNEQFF; CDR3 DNA: TGTGCCAGCAGCTTAGCTACCGCGGGACAGGGGTACAATGAGCAGTTCTTC
D gene: -; clone size: -; J gene: TRBJ1-2; V gene: TRBV24-1; CDR3 protein: CATSDPTTPAYGYTF; CDR3 DNA: TGTGCCACCAGTGATCCAACGACTCCTGCCTATGGCTACACCTTC
D gene: TRBD2; clone size: many; J gene: TRBJ2-5; V gene: TRBV12-3/TRBV12-4; CDR3 protein: CASSRLAGSRETQYF; CDR3 DNA: TGTGCCAGCAGTAGACTAGCGGGGTCGAGGGAGACCCAGTACTTC
D gene: -; clone size: many; J gene: TRBJ1-2; V gene: TRBV12-3/TRBV12-4; CDR3 protein: CASSFHSPNYGYTF; CDR3 DNA: TGTGCCAGCAGTTTTCACAGTCCTAACTATGGCTACACCTTC
D gene: -; clone size: -; J gene: TRBJ2-1; V gene: TRBV7-8; CDR3 protein: CASSLASWGEEQFF; CDR3 DNA: TGTGCCAGCAGCTTAGCGAGTTGGGGGGAAGAGCAGTTCTTC
D gene: -; clone size: few; J gene: TRBJ1-5; V gene: TRBV19; CDR3 protein: CASSISGAPGQPQHF; CDR3 DNA: TGTGCCAGTAGTATATCAGGGGCCCCCGGTCAGCCCCAGCATTTT
D gene: -; clone size: -; J gene: TRBJ1-2; V gene: TRBV29-1; CDR3 protein: CSVDADGYTF; CDR3 DNA: TGCAGCGTAGACGCGGATGGCTACACCTTC
D gene: -; clone size: -; J gene: TRBJ1-2; V gene: TRBV6-2/TRBV6-3; CDR3 protein: CASSYSVQTGYGYTF; CDR3 DNA: TGTGCCAGCAGTTACTCGGTTCAGACAGGCTATGGCTACACCTTC
D gene: TRBD1; clone size: many; J gene: TRBJ2-5; V gene: TRBV11-2; CDR3 protein: CASSLTGLTQYF; CDR3 DNA: TGTGCCAGCAGCTTGACAGGGTTGACCCAGTACTTC
D gene: -; clone size: few; J gene: TRBJ1-2; V gene: TRBV6-5; CDR3 protein: CASSYSPGVLYGYTF; CDR3 DNA: TGTGCCAGCAGTTACTCCCCGGGGGTTCTATATGGCTACACCTTC
D gene: -; clone size: few; J gene: TRBJ2-7; V gene: TRBV4-1; CDR3 protein: CASSRTRTGIYEQYF; CDR3 DNA: TGCGCCAGCAGCCGGACTAGGACAGGTATTTACGAGCAGTACTTC